What follows describes a single T cell receptor beta chain. Its antigen has not been determined. No base qualities exist here, and no much larger clone lies one base off it. This specimen comes from a study of cytomegalovirus exposure and HLA in healthy donors (dated by TCRdb to about 2017). Regarding the complete study: In an earlier analysis of around 540 of the donors, 276 Gb of sequence data and 95 million to 130 million unique TCR beta sequences from 180 million or so T cells were reported. An early release covering just under 650 HLA-typed donors comprised 300 to 350 gigabases of sequencing data and 85 million or so unique TCR sequences. Of the 300 to 500 genotyped donors, 81% were placed in the genetic ancestry cluster associated with self-reported Caucasian donors. The aim of the study was to test whether cataloging public T cell receptors could identify signatures of past pathogen exposure. Using immunosequencing, the study profiled T cell repertoires from 666 subjects and related those repertoires to cytomegalovirus serostatus. Along with the approximately 700-subject first cohort, a separate validation cohort of around 110 different subjects was used. The study combined high-throughput TCR immunosequencing, statistical association of individual TCRs with disease status, and machine learning to predict cytomegalovirus infection status. In a later analysis, previously published TCR beta repertoires from 666 donors were re-analyzed and high-resolution HLA genotyping was added so that TCR occurrence patterns could be studied. Rather than using new phenotypic data, the later analysis identified candidate immune exposures from TCR beta sequences and from how often those sequences occurred across donors. An earlier analysis of 587 of the donors applied high-throughput TCR beta sequencing to assess whether each TCR beta V gene segment acted as functional or pseudogenic. Alongside the repertoire data, information on donor age, sex, ethnicity and CMV serostatus was compiled. Genome-wide SNP genotypes for about 55% of the roughly 670 donors were used in a later genetic analysis, which treated that subset as a discovery cohort. Every discovery cohort repertoire had been produced on one sequencing platform. Class I and class II HLA loci were covered by the typing at four-digit resolution. The number of donors typed differed by locus, with roughly 620-630 for A, B, C, DRB1 and DQB1, over 500 for DQA1, approximately 570 for DPA1, and some 450 for DPB1. Roughly 5 DR-DQ haplotypes were handled as single units for association and clustering because linkage in the cohort was strong. Among some 410 genotyped donors of the cohort, an average of roughly 230,000 unique TCR beta nucleotide sequences was sequenced per donor, of which 15% to 20% were non-productive.

General conclusions and limits of the study: Only TCR beta chains were sequenced in this cohort, and the absence of alpha or paired-chain data limited detectable features. The earlier analysis of approximately 560 of the donors excluded roughly 16 rarely observed V segments, including chromosome 9 orphons, because counts were too low. Across donors, most TCR sequences were observed very rarely, whereas some public TCRs were present in many individuals. According to a later genetic analysis, donors in an Asian-associated ancestry cluster had fewer N-insertions in productive TCRs than the roughly 700-donor mean. Because HLA typing was missing for some donors at each locus, association tests included only the typed subset. In a later analysis, HLA-associated TCR beta chains were found to be more clonally expanded and to have lower generation probabilities than equally common non-associated chains. A further reported finding was that TCR beta sequences accurately predicted the HLA-A and HLA-B alleles for most subjects in the first cohort. The authors suggested that the approach could potentially be generalized to other disease states and immunological phenotypes. In a later genetic analysis, a missense DCLRE1C variant was associated with V-gene and J-gene trimming of TCR beta chains, and the association was replicated in an independent cohort. In vitro tests confirmed that three of the cytomegalovirus-associated TCR beta chains recognize cytomegalovirus antigens. Immune exposure information for the cohort was limited to CMV serostatus. In a later analysis, TCR association rates were found to vary across HLA loci, with the most associated TCRs seen for DRB1 alleles and the fewest for HLA-C alleles. When HLA alleles, especially DR and DQ, strongly co-occurred, TCR associations were difficult to assign to individual alleles. According to a later analysis, parvovirus B19, influenza, CMV and Epstein-Barr virus appeared linked to several top co-occurrence clusters. Most CMV-associated TCR beta chains appeared to be HLA-restricted in a later analysis, and the HLA associations seemed to be driven largely by CMV exposure. Linkage disequilibrium might explain the correlated functional status among segregating V segments, but an unknown experimental factor could not be excluded. A total of fewer than 200 TCR beta chains were listed by the study as associated with cytomegalovirus. The sequencing pipeline was judged likely to have produced a cluster of highly shared sequence variants as a technical artifact. At a false discovery rate of 0.05, a later analysis linked approximately 18,000 TCR beta sequences to specific HLA alleles. In both the original and validation cohorts, the classifier was reported to diagnose cytomegalovirus status with high specificity and sensitivity. Sequencing depth was assumed to be roughly uniform across donors in the presence/absence analyses, though that assumption may not hold. An earlier analysis of approximately 570 of the donors showed that most TCR beta V segments appeared in productive rearrangements either about 87% or about 30% of the time, which broadly matched IMGT annotations.

Library creation used the immunoSEQ multiplex PCR assay. For the multiplex PCR, a mixture combining 60 forward primers for TCR Vbeta segments and 13 reverse primers for TCR Jbeta segments was used. Amplification of the CDR3 region of rearranged TCR beta genes was performed with a multiplex PCR assay on genomic DNA. The Illumina HiSeq System was used to sequence the amplified TCR beta libraries as 87-base-pair reads. The study's own analysis went as follows. Across the 670 or so repertoires, a later analysis counted around 80 million unique TCR beta chains, some 11 million of which were shared by at least two donors. To remove PCR and sequencing errors, raw reads were error-corrected and collapsed into unique sequences using a nearest-neighbor algorithm that merged closely related sequences. Alignment of CDR3 sequences to IMGT reference sequences was used to assign V, D and J gene segments. For a sequence to be retained, a match of at least six nucleotides was required to both a V gene segment and a J gene segment. Rearrangements were classified as productive when the CDR3 lacked stop codons and remained in frame with V and J, and all other rearrangements were classified as non-productive. Following IMGT convention, CDR3 was defined as the stretch from the second conserved V-encoded cysteine to the conserved J-encoded phenylalanine. Sequences without an unambiguous match to a single V gene segment were excluded from the earlier analysis of almost 600 of the donors. An earlier analysis of a few hundred of the donors classified V segments as functional when productive rearrangements were above 56.7% and as segregating when the standard deviation between donors was above 5%. A statistical classification framework was developed to diagnose cytomegalovirus status using the catalog of TCR beta chain sequences. In a later analysis, TCR nucleotide sequences were compared against IMGT/GENE-DB human TR gene sequences so that V and J genes could be assigned. Using the TCRdist pipeline, a later analysis assigned CDR3 sequences along with most-parsimonious VDJ recombination scenarios. In a later analysis, each TCR beta chain was defined by its CDR3 amino acid sequence together with its V-gene family, and reads without a unique V-gene family were excluded. In a later analysis, nearly 600 highly shared, low-generation-probability nucleotide sequences were removed to address suspected cross-contamination and a sequencing artifact. For each public chain, a later analysis derived a clonal expansion index from normalized ranks of inferred template counts within each repertoire. In a later analysis, generation probabilities were computed using a VDJ recombination model fitted to out-of-frame rearrangements, and the results were checked against IGoR. In a later analysis, hypergeometric tests were used to score TCR-TCR, TCR-HLA and TCR-CMV co-occurrence, with a repertoire-size bias correction applied to TCR pairs. To estimate false discovery rates, a later analysis permuted the HLA or CMV assignments 20 times. A later analysis grouped co-occurring TCRs with DBSCAN, adding TCRdist sequence similarity when clustering within HLA-allele-positive subsets. Repertoires with fewer than 30,000 or more than 120,000 public chains, plus five repertoires with anomalous nucleotide sharing, were excluded from co-occurrence clustering. TCRdb retrieved this table from immuneACCESS and kept in-frame rearrangements only. Not all clones are present; in checked studies, unresolved V genes account for under half, and no reason is known for the remainder. From that table come the V and J calls and clone size; the DNA was used to work out D and trimming. The sample table shows around 190,000 clones, and approximately 82% are seen once. The ten largest clones represent around 1.2% of the sample.

The cohort consisted of fewer than 700 healthy bone marrow donors. At the time of sampling, all cohort members were nominally healthy, though unrecorded immune exposures were likely present. The donor was CMV seropositive and was included in the group of 250 to 350 seropositive cohort members. A peripheral blood sample was provided by each donor, and peripheral blood mononuclear cells were used for TCR beta sequencing. The Qiagen DNeasy Blood Extraction Kit was used to extract genomic DNA from the blood cell samples. Sequences were obtained from PBMCs. This clonotype was obtained from a girl aged 2-10 years in good health and CMV-seropositive.

The nucleotides are TGTGCCAGCAGTTACCGGGGACAGGGGGGTGAAAAACTGTTTTTT. Its amino acids are CASSYRGQGGEKLFF. Rearrangement joined TRBV6-5 to TRBJ1-4, and 11 bases in between align with TRBD1. From the cysteine up to the phenylalanine, the CDR3 has a length of 15 residues. The kept DNA is CDR3 alone, 45 bases in frame from the first base. The CDR1 and CDR2 encoded by the germline V gene are MNHEY and SVGAGI. V is cut back by 2 bases and J by 7 bases, with 3 bases in the junction unmatched.